These 2 T cell receptor beta chains were all obtained from the same sample, sequenced in a study of beta chain features in type 1 diabetes (dated by TCRdb to 2016 to 2018). The library came from the immunoSEQ multiplex PCR assay. All of the isolated RNA was reverse transcribed with the High Capacity cDNA Reverse Transcription Kit, so expressed TCRB transcripts were sequenced. This is the immuneACCESS table as TCRdb keeps it, with only in-frame sequences that have V and J called. A part of the clones is gone; compared with another copy, unresolved V genes explain less than half, and the rest is unexplained. The sample table shows hundreds of thousands of clones, and approximately 31% are seen once. The top ten hold around 0.065% of the sample. The sequenced material came from naive CD4+ T cells from blood. In light of the paper, this sample's cell subset or site label describes: true naive CD4+ T cells. The receptors were gathered from a man younger than 30 in good health.

This clone was counted a few times. The V and J genes are TRBV2 and TRBJ1-2; no clear D. Germline V gene data show CDR1 as SNHLY and CDR2 as FYNNEI. V lost 1 base and J 4 bases, leaving 1 base between the germline ends. The CDR3 contains 11 residues. This chain's CDR3 is CASSEGYGYTF. CDR3 sequence (DNA): TGTGCCAGCAGTGAAGGCTATGGCTACACCTTC. Full variable domain (missing parts from reference TRBV2 and TRBJ1-2): EPEVTQTPSHQVTQMGQEVILRCVPISNHLYFYWYRQILGQKVEFLVSFYNNEISEKSEIFDDQFSVERPDGSNFTLKIRSTKLEDSAMYFCASSEGYGYTFGSGTRLTVV.

The chain is built from TRBV5-1 and TRBJ1-1, with D perhaps TRBD1 (6 bases). The CDR3 has 16 amino acids. V was trimmed by 0 bases and J by 4 bases, leaving 16 bases between them. CDR1 and CDR2 from the germline V gene are SGHRS and YFSETQ. The chain's CDR3 is CASSLVAGVRVTEAFF. The CDR3 DNA sequence: TGCGCCAGCAGCTTGGTCGCAGGGGTCCGTGTCACTGAAGCTTTCTTT.